This is a list of T cell receptor beta chains from one sample in a study of CD8 T cells in ankylosing spondylitis. Using its own MiXCR run on the 5' RACE reads, TCRdb lists one record per CDR3 protein. The data contain about 42,000 distinct CDR3 sequences, 3% to 4.5% of them singletons. The sequencing input was blood, either unsorted or a sorted T cell fraction (not recorded which). These receptors originate from a female donor with ankylosing spondylitis or in good health (not recorded which). Each CDR3 is given with its conserved first and last residue. The order of the fields is V gene, J gene, D gene, clone size, CDR3 length, CDR3 protein, CDR3 DNA. D genes are given only for firm matches. Size tells how often a clone was seen (once, few, many) or the class of an expanded clone, and some rows leave it out.

V: TRBV9
J: TRBJ2-3
D: .
size: many
length: 16
CDR3: CASSITGGGAGNTQYF
DNA: TGTGCCAGCAGCATCACAGGCGGGGGCGCGGGGAATACGCAGTATTTT

V: TRBV9
J: TRBJ1-6
D: TRBD1
size: many
length: 14
CDR3: CASSQQGSGSPLHF
DNA: TGTGCCAGCAGCCAACAGGGGTCGGGTTCACCCCTCCACTTT

V: TRBV9
J: TRBJ1-6
D: .
size: many
length: 14
CDR3: CASSVEQGNSPLHF
DNA: TGTGCCAGCAGCGTAGAACAGGGTAATTCACCCCTCCACTTT

V: TRBV9
J: TRBJ2-1
D: TRBD2
size: few
length: 15
CDR3: CASSVEAGVIHEQFF
DNA: TGTGCCAGCAGCGTAGAAGCGGGGGTCATTCATGAGCAGTTCTTC

V: TRBV9
J: TRBJ2-1
D: TRBD2
size: many
length: 14
CDR3: CASTLGLAVNEQFF
DNA: TGTGCCAGCACCCTGGGACTAGCGGTCAATGAGCAGTTCTTC

V: TRBV9
J: TRBJ1-1
D: TRBD1
size: many
length: 16
CDR3: CASSVVRDRAFSEAFF
DNA: TGTGCCAGCAGCGTAGTCCGGGACAGGGCTTTCTCTGAAGCTTTCTTT

V: TRBV9
J: TRBJ1-4
D: .
size: many
length: 14
CDR3: CASSVGPGREKLFF
DNA: TGTGCCAGCAGCGTAGGCCCCGGACGGGAAAAACTGTTTTTT

V: TRBV9
J: TRBJ1-2
D: .
size: many
length: 15
CDR3: CASSPLTQGNYGYTF
DNA: TGTGCCAGCAGCCCGCTTACCCAGGGTAACTATGGCTACACCTTC

V: TRBV9
J: TRBJ2-2
D: .
size: many
length: 15
CDR3: CASSSGSLGVGELFF
DNA: TGTGCCAGCAGCTCAGGCTCCCTAGGGGTCGGGGAGCTGTTTTTT

V: TRBV9
J: TRBJ2-3
D: TRBD2
size: many
length: 14
CDR3: CASSARGGLDTQYF
DNA: TGTGCCAGCAGCGCCCGCGGGGGTCTAGATACGCAGTATTTT

V: TRBV9
J: TRBJ1-4
D: .
size: many
length: 16
CDR3: CASSRGPNPTNEKLFF
DNA: TGTGCCAGCAGTCGGGGGCCGAACCCAACTAATGAAAAACTGTTTTTT

V: TRBV9
J: TRBJ2-2
D: .
size: .
length: 14
CDR3: CASSYGIGGGELFF
DNA: TGTGCCAGCAGCTATGGGATAGGAGGCGGGGAGCTGTTTTTT

V: TRBV9
J: TRBJ2-1
D: TRBD2
size: many
length: 18
CDR3: CASSALSQRGGWYNEQFF
DNA: TGTGCCAGCAGCGCCCTCTCGCAGCGCGGGGGTTGGTACAATGAGCAGTTCTTC

V: TRBV9
J: TRBJ2-3
D: .
size: few
length: 13
CDR3: CASSVGTPDTQYF
DNA: TGTGCCAGCAGCGTAGGGACACCAGATACGCAGTATTTT

V: TRBV9
J: TRBJ1-5
D: .
size: many
length: 14
CDR3: CASSVAAGNQPQHF
DNA: TGTGCCAGCAGCGTAGCGGCAGGGAATCAGCCCCAGCATTTT

V: TRBV9
J: TRBJ2-1
D: TRBD2
size: many
length: 16
CDR3: CASSSGTSDLYNEQFF
DNA: TGTGCCAGCAGCTCCGGGACTAGCGACCTTTACAATGAGCAGTTCTTC

V: TRBV9
J: TRBJ2-3
D: .
size: .
length: 14
CDR3: CASSVAGATDTQYF
DNA: TGTGCCAGCAGCGTAGCTGGGGCCACAGATACGCAGTATTTT

V: TRBV9
J: TRBJ2-2
D: TRBD1
size: many
length: 16
CDR3: CASSARQGGNTGELFF
DNA: TGTGCCAGCAGCGCCAGACAGGGGGGGAACACCGGGGAGCTGTTTTTT

V: TRBV9
J: TRBJ2-7
D: .
size: .
length: 16
CDR3: CASSPQQWAGSYEQYF
DNA: TGTGCCAGCAGCCCGCAGCAGTGGGCTGGGTCCTACGAGCAGTACTTC

V: TRBV9
J: TRBJ1-2
D: TRBD1
size: few
length: 14
CDR3: CASSGPGGVYGYTF
DNA: TGTGCCAGCAGCGGTCCAGGGGGTGTCTATGGCTACACCTTC

V: TRBV9
J: TRBJ1-6
D: .
size: .
length: 15
CDR3: CASSVASGSGSPLHF
DNA: TGTGCCAGCAGCGTAGCTTCCGGCTCCGGTTCACCCCTCCACTTT

V: TRBV9
J: TRBJ2-7
D: TRBD1
size: many
length: 12
CDR3: CASQGDSYEQYF
DNA: TGTGCCAGTCAGGGGGACTCCTACGAGCAGTACTTC

V: TRBV9
J: TRBJ1-1
D: TRBD1
size: many
length: 14
CDR3: CASSGGTANTEAFF
DNA: TGTGCCAGCAGCGGCGGGACAGCGAACACTGAAGCTTTCTTT

V: TRBV9
J: TRBJ2-1
D: TRBD2
size: many
length: 14
CDR3: CASSVGAGALEQFF
DNA: TGTGCCAGCAGCGTAGGAGCGGGGGCACTTGAGCAGTTCTTC

V: TRBV9
J: TRBJ2-5
D: TRBD2
size: many
length: 15
CDR3: CASSETSGGWETQYF
DNA: TGTGCCAGCAGCGAGACTAGCGGGGGGTGGGAGACCCAGTACTTC

V: TRBV9
J: TRBJ2-3
D: .
size: many
length: 14
CDR3: CASSVITSTDTQYF
DNA: TGTGCCAGCAGCGTTATCACTAGCACAGATACGCAGTATTTT

V: TRBV9
J: TRBJ2-7
D: TRBD1
size: many
length: 15
CDR3: CASTPSGTGGREQYF
DNA: TGTGCCAGCACTCCATCCGGGACAGGGGGCCGGGAGCAGTACTTC

V: TRBV9
J: TRBJ2-1
D: TRBD2
size: many
length: 15
CDR3: CASSVSGVLSNEQFF
DNA: TGTGCCAGCAGCGTCAGCGGGGTCTTGTCAAATGAGCAGTTCTTC

V: TRBV9
J: TRBJ2-3
D: .
size: many
length: 16
CDR3: CASRGSGGGSTDTQYF
DNA: TGTGCCAGCAGGGGATCCGGGGGCGGAAGCACAGATACGCAGTATTTT

V: TRBV9
J: TRBJ1-4
D: .
size: few
length: 15
CDR3: CASSDSRDSNEKLFF
DNA: TGTGCCAGCAGCGATTCGCGAGACAGTAATGAAAAACTGTTTTTT